The T cell receptor (beta chain) described here comes from a study of blood T cell repertoires in COVID-19. The CDR3 loop spans 13 amino acids. V lost 6 bases, J lost 3 bases, and 9 bases lay in between. Profiling relied on immunoSEQ multiplex PCR, and the TCRdb table lists in-frame clones only, not all of them. The table lists around 300,000 clones, 88% of them singletons. Self-reported history from a screening survey and questionnaire set each donor's cohort. This TCR was recovered from a woman aged 50 to 60 who had recovered from COVID-19. The genes are TRBV12-3 or TRBV12-4 and TRBJ1-3; D perhaps matches TRBD1 (6 bases). Material for sequencing was PBMCs or T cells enriched from blood (not recorded which). The CDR3 is CASSLGHGNTIYF. CDR3 coding DNA: TGTGCCAGCAGCCTGGGACATGGAAACACCATATATTTT.